This T cell receptor beta chain originates from a study of vaccination effects on CD4 cells after COVID-19 (dated by TCRdb to between 2022 and 2023). Background for the entire study: Post-vaccine samples across the study were collected a median of 72 days after the second dose, with a range of 14 to 241. In both COVID-19 convalescent patients and infection-naive vaccine recipients, the study compared SARS-CoV-2 spike-specific CD4+ TCR repertoires from before mRNA vaccination with those from after it. A total of approximately 9 COVID-19 convalescent patients and a handful of SARS-CoV-2-naive healthy vaccine recipients were included in the full study. The Oncomine TCR Beta short-read assay on an Illumina iSeq 100 was used to sequence cultures from other donors in the study.

To identify antigen-specific CD4+ T cell clonotypes by their expansion, the ViraFEST assay first stimulated PBMC with viral peptide pools and then applied TCR sequencing. After about 10 days of culture, CD4+ T cells were isolated with the EasySep CD4+ T cell isolation kit. Participants received two doses of either the BNT162b2 or the mRNA-1273 mRNA SARS-CoV-2 vaccine. None of the healthy vaccine recipients had a prior SARS-CoV-2 infection, which was confirmed by nucleocapsid antibody tests that came back negative both before and after vaccination. A few million PBMC per well were cultured with about 9 ug/ml peptides in IMDM containing around 5.3% human AB serum, approximately 9.9 IU/ml IL-2 and gentamicin. On days 3 and 7, half of the culture medium was replaced with fresh IL-2-containing medium. Unless otherwise noted, each peptide stimulation condition was cultured in triplicate wells. PBMC were separated from whole blood using Ficoll-Paque Plus gradient centrifugation and were then either cryopreserved at -140C or used fresh. The overlapping peptide pools covered the spike proteins of SARS-CoV-2 as well as those of the common cold coronaviruses HCoV-NL63, HCoV-OC43 and HCoV-229E. Genomic DNA was extracted from cultured CD4+ T cells with the QIAamp micro DNA kit.

General conclusions and limits of the study: In healthy vaccine recipients, vaccine-induced clones were almost all SARS-CoV-2 mono-reactive, with only 1 of 255 cross-reactive with common cold coronaviruses. Limitations of the study were the small number of convalescent patients and the absence of early post-infection timepoints. Clones induced by infection and clones induced by vaccination both contracted markedly at late timepoints after vaccination, which fits with T cell responses waning over time.

Library preparation employed the immunoSEQ multiplex PCR assay. DNA from the cultured and isolated CD4+ T cells underwent TCR beta CDR3 sequencing. In the paper's pipeline: Non-productive TCR sequences were removed and reads were trimmed to the CDR3 region, keeping CDR3s of at least 7 amino acids. The MANAFEST web app was used to identify antigen-specific clonotypes by comparing expansion in peptide wells with expansion in reference cultures. For clones to be considered positive, expansion at FDR<0.05 versus reference and all other wells, an odds ratio above 5, and a frequency above 0.1% in two replicate wells were required. Clonotypes significantly expanded in SARS-CoV-2 spike wells and in at least one common cold coronavirus spike condition were defined as cross-reactive. CDR3 similarity was assessed by Levenshtein distance using the stringdist R package, and unrooted trees were constructed with ape in R 3.6.1. TCRdb limited this immuneACCESS table to in-frame rearrangements with V and J called. A share of clones is missing; checked studies link under half to unresolved V genes, and the rest is unexplained. That table is the source of V, J and clone size, and D and trimming were worked out from the DNA. The sample table shows approximately 70,000 clones, and 76% are seen once. Around 0.94% of the sample is taken by the ten largest.

In the case of this clone: What antigen it recognizes has not been identified. The sample holds no much larger clone one base away, and base qualities are not on file.

From cysteine to phenylalanine, the CDR3 is 15 amino acids long. The CDR3 DNA has 45 bases and is translated from base 1. V and J are truncated by 0 bases and 7 bases respectively, leaving an intervening sequence of 10 bases. From a lookup of the germline V gene, CDR1 and CDR2 are MNHEY and SVGAGI. The input for sequencing was CD4+ T cells from PBMCs cultured with HCoV-OC43 spike peptides, taken after COVID-19 vaccination. The cell subset or site label on this specimen signifies: HCoV-OC43 spike overlapping peptide pool stimulation. The clonotype comes from a human donor who received a COVID-19 vaccine. The chain is encoded by TRBV6-5 joined to TRBJ1-6; no D segment can be confidently identified. The CDR3 protein sequence reads: CASSYSSGRNSPLHF. The nucleotide sequence reads as follows: TGTGCCAGCAGTTACTCGAGTGGCCGAAATTCACCCCTCCACTTT.